Listed here is a single T cell receptor beta chain. This clonotype was found once. The specificity of this receptor is unknown. Per-base qualities were not stored, and no clone one base away is much larger. One read alone makes for weak evidence. This specimen comes from a study of T cells after yellow fever vaccination (dated by TCRdb to the late 2010s). A note on the overall study: The SMART-Seq v4 Ultra Low Input RNA kit was used to prepare libraries from fractions with low cell numbers. Blood samples were taken at several timepoints before and after primary and secondary immunization, and bulk PBMC replicates and cell subsets were isolated. Two healthy male donors, one aged 18 to 30 and one aged 30 to 40 years, were included in the cohort. To follow T-cell clones before and after primary and booster YFV17D yellow fever vaccination, bulk TCR alpha and beta repertoires were sequenced over time.

The intended sense of this specimen's treatment or condition label: live attenuated yellow fever vaccine strain. Two biological replicates of bulk PBMCs were collected at each blood-draw timepoint. PBMCs were isolated from peripheral blood using a standard Ficoll-Paque protocol. RNA was extracted with TriZol from bulk PBMCs, CD4 and CD8 fractions, and dextramer-positive and dextramer-negative fractions. Sequencing relied on an Illumina NovaSeq 6000. TCR cDNA was synthesized by 5'RACE template switching, which introduced a universal primer site and unique molecular identifiers. cDNA synthesis was primed from both the TCR alpha and TCR beta constant segments. Library amplification used two PCR steps, and the second PCR step added sample barcodes and sequencing adapters. Sequencing of libraries was performed on Illumina HiSeq 2500 (2x100 bp) or NovaSeq (2x150 bp). In the source study's methods: MIGEC handled demultiplexing of reads and collapsing into UMI consensus sequences, while MiXCR performed V(D)J alignment. Vaccine-responding clonotypes were identified with edgeR using replicate PBMC samples, with FDR below 0.01 and a log2 fold change above 5 up to day 15 being required. Each bulk clonotype received a CD4 or CD8 identity based on whether the sequenced CD4 or CD8 repertoire contained that clonotype at higher abundance. The raw public reads went through TCRdb reprocessing: fastp at Q25, MiXCR clone calling, in-frame beta chains kept. All rows with the same CDR3 protein become a single entry with the most common DNA and genes. It is TCRdb's table, rather than the study itself, that gives the V and J calls and clone size. The sample data list 400,000 or so distinct CDR3 sequences, and around a sixth of these were observed just once. The ten largest clones represent 15% to 20% of the sample.

The investigation overall reported the following: Computational filtering was required because FACS-sorted repertoires could contain abundant contaminating clonotypes from the bulk population. After the booster, most of the clones that had expanded following primary vaccination were detected again (approximately 95% of CD4 and roughly 90% of CD8), which suggests that memory was broadly maintained. Because the study included only two donors, the extent to which the findings can be generalized is limited. A small fraction of clonotypes appeared in both the CD4 and CD8 compartments, likely as a result of convergent recombination. The secondary T-cell response was found to be weaker but faster than the primary response, with a peak reached on day 5 rather than on day 15.

V lost 3 bases and J lost 6 bases, and the count of bases not matched to a germline gene is 8. CDR3 length: 15 amino acids, cysteine to phenylalanine. Only CDR3 DNA is held: 45 bases, read in frame from base 1. Based on the germline V gene (reference sequence), the CDR1 and CDR2 sequences are LGHDT and YNNKEL. This clonotype was sampled from a man between 18 and 29 years old who received the YFV17D yellow fever vaccine. Sequences were derived from PBMCs, sampled before the yellow fever booster vaccination. This receptor chain uses TRBV3-1 and TRBJ2-3, with 8 bases aligning to TRBD1. The sequence in DNA is TGTGCCAGCAGCCAGCATGGTCAGGGGGCGGATACGCAGTATTTT. Protein translation: CASSQHGQGADTQYF.